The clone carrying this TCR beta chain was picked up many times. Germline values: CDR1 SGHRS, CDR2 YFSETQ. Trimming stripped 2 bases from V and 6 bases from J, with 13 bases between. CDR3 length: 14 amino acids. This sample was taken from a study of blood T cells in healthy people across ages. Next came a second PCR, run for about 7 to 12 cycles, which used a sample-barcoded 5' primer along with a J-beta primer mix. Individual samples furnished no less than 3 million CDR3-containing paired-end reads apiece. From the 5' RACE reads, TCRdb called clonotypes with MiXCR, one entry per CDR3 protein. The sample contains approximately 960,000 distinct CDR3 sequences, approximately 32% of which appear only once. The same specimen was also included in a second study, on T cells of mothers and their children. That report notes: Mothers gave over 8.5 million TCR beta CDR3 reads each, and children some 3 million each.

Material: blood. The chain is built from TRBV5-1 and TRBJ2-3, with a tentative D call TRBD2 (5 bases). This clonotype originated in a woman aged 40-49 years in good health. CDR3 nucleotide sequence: TGCGCCAGCAGCTTAGGCCTAGCTAAGGATACGCAGTATTTT. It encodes CASSLGLAKDTQYF.